The rows below give T cell receptor beta chains drawn from one sample of a study of T cells in Graves' hyperthyroidism and ophthalmopathy. TCRdb re-analysed the multiplex PCR reads in MiXCR, keeping a single row per CDR3 protein. The repertoire has hundreds of thousands of distinct CDR3 sequences, about 17% of them found once; the top ten carry over 35%. Material: blood. The receptors were sampled from a man in his forties with Graves' hyperthyroidism. Both conserved end residues are part of each CDR3. Fields, in order: D gene, clone size, J gene, V gene, CDR3 DNA, CDR3 protein. The D gene is left open where the match is weak. Clone size, where shown, is once, few, many, or a class for clones that have expanded.

TRBD1 | many | TRBJ1-2 | TRBV6-1 | TGTGCCAGCAGTCCCGACAGGGATTGGTTGGGCTACACCTTC | CASSPDRDWLGYTF
- | many | TRBJ1-5 | TRBV12-3/TRBV12-4 | TGTGCCAGCAGTTTTCCCACAGGTAATCAGCCCCAGCATTTT | CASSFPTGNQPQHF
- | - | TRBJ1-1 | TRBV7-8 | TGTGCCAGCGGGGGTTATGAGAACACTGAAGCTTTCTTT | CASGGYENTEAFF
TRBD1 | few | TRBJ2-3 | TRBV20-1 | TGCAGTGCTAGGGGACAGGGACTAAACACAGATACGCAGTATTTT | CSARGQGLNTDTQYF
- | many | TRBJ2-2 | TRBV5-1 | TGCGCCAGCAGCTTGGTGGGCAGATCGAACACCGGGGAGCTGTTTTTT | CASSLVGRSNTGELFF
- | many | TRBJ2-2 | TRBV7-9 | TGTGCCAGCAGCTTCTCCTCATCCGATACCGGGGAGCTGTTTTTT | CASSFSSSDTGELFF
TRBD1 | few | TRBJ1-2 | TRBV29-1 | TGCAGCGTTGTGCGACAGGGGAACTATGGCTACACCTTC | CSVVRQGNYGYTF
- | many | TRBJ2-7 | TRBV6-2/TRBV6-3 | TGTGCCAGCAGACTGACATTGGCGCGAGAGCAGTACTTC | CASRLTLAREQYF
- | many | TRBJ2-3 | TRBV2 | TGTGCCACCCGGGGACCGAGCACAGATACGCAGTATTTT | CATRGPSTDTQYF
- | many | TRBJ1-1 | TRBV11-2 | TGTGCCAGCAGCTTCTCCGAGAACACTGAAGCTTTCTTT | CASSFSENTEAFF
- | few | TRBJ1-1 | TRBV4-3 | TGCGCCAGCAGCCAAGAGTCAAGAACTGAAGCTTTCTTT | CASSQESRTEAFF
- | - | TRBJ2-3 | TRBV6-1 | TGTGCCAGCAGTGCTCCCGACTTGGGTGGCGCAGATACGCAGTATTTT | CASSAPDLGGADTQYF
TRBD2 | - | TRBJ2-5 | TRBV20-1 | TGCAGTGCTAGATGGGGACTAGCGGGGGACCACCAAGAGACCCAGTACTTC | CSARWGLAGDHQETQYF
- | many | TRBJ2-7 | TRBV30 | TGTGCCTGGAGTGTAGGATCTTGGCCTTTACGGTACGAGCAGTACTTC | CAWSVGSWPLRYEQYF
- | many | TRBJ1-2 | TRBV7-2 | TGTGCCAGCAGCCGAGAACCAGGGTTCTCTAACTATGGCTACACCTTC | CASSREPGFSNYGYTF
- | - | TRBJ2-1 | TRBV28 | TGTGCCAGCAGTGTGCCCTTAAAGCCCTACAATGAGCAGTCCTTC | CASSVPLKPYNEQSF
- | many | TRBJ1-2 | TRBV28 | TGTGCCAGCCGGACGGGGGCGCGTGTCTACACCTTC | CASRTGARVYTF
- | few | TRBJ2-1 | TRBV5-6 | TGTGCCAGCCGGGCAGGGAACCGGGGGAGTGAGCAGTTCTTC | CASRAGNRGSEQFF
TRBD1 | many | TRBJ2-7 | TRBV5-1 | TGCGCCAGCAGCTTGACAGGGGGCACTTACGAGCAGTACTTC | CASSLTGGTYEQYF
TRBD1 | many | TRBJ1-4 | TRBV2 | TGTGCCAGCAGTTCCGGGACAGGGCATGAAAAACTGTTTTTT | CASSSGTGHEKLFF
- | many | TRBJ2-1 | TRBV28 | TGTGCCACCCCTACCCCCTCAGGGGAGCAGTTCTTC | CATPTPSGEQFF
- | - | TRBJ1-6 | TRBV6-5 | TGTGCCAGCAGTTACCGGGGAGTCACCCTCCACTTT | CASSYRGVTLHF
- | many | TRBJ1-2 | TRBV30 | TGTGCCTGGAGTGTGGGGTATGGCTACACCTTC | CAWSVGYGYTF
- | many | TRBJ2-1 | TRBV18 | TGTGCCAGCTCACCAGCAGGGGATCGAAACAATGAGCAGTTCTTC | CASSPAGDRNNEQFF
- | many | TRBJ1-2 | TRBV29-1 | TGCAGCGTGGGAGCTGGGAGTGGCTATGGCTACACCTTC | CSVGAGSGYGYTF
- | many | TRBJ1-2 | TRBV5-1 | TGCGCCAGCAGCTTAACAGGTACCGGGAGTGGAGGCTACACCTTC | CASSLTGTGSGGYTF
TRBD1 | - | TRBJ2-7 | TRBV19 | TGTGCCAGTAGTCCTGGACAGGGAGTAGGATACGAGCAGTACTTC | CASSPGQGVGYEQYF
- | many | TRBJ1-4 | TRBV7-2 | TGTGCCAGCAGACCCGGTTTGGCGGAAGCGGGGGTTGAAAAACTGTTTTTT | CASRPGLAEAGVEKLFF
TRBD2 | many | TRBJ2-3 | TRBV20-1 | TGCAGTGCTAGCGGGGGGGCCGAGACAGATACGCAGTATTTT | CSASGGAETDTQYF
TRBD2 | many | TRBJ2-1 | TRBV7-8 | TGTGCCAGCAGCTTGAGAGTGGGGGGGGATAATGAGCAGTTCTTC | CASSLRVGGDNEQFF
TRBD2 | - | TRBJ2-1 | TRBV7-9 | TGTGCCAGCAGCCCACTAATCGGACTAGCGGGAAATGAGCAGTTCTTC | CASSPLIGLAGNEQFF
TRBD1 | - | TRBJ1-2 | TRBV5-6 | TGTGCCAGCAGCGCGACAGGGAAATCGGGCTATGGCTACACCTTC | CASSATGKSGYGYTF
- | many | TRBJ2-3 | TRBV7-2 | TGTGCCAGCAGCTTAGTTCCGGGGCTCACAGATACGCAGTATTTT | CASSLVPGLTDTQYF
- | few | TRBJ1-6 | TRBV4-1 | TGCGCCAGCAGCCAAGATCTGGAATCACCCCTCCACTTT | CASSQDLESPLHF
TRBD1 | many | TRBJ2-7 | TRBV18 | TGTGCCAGCTCACAGAGGACAGGGGAATCCTACGAGCAGTACTTC | CASSQRTGESYEQYF
TRBD1 | - | TRBJ1-4 | TRBV12-3/TRBV12-4 | TGTGCCAGCAGTCCGTGGACAGGACTAAATGAAAAACTGTTTTTT | CASSPWTGLNEKLFF
- | - | TRBJ2-3 | TRBV5-1 | TGCGCCAGCAGCTTAGTAGTTTTAGATACGCAGTATTTT | CASSLVVLDTQYF
TRBD2 | - | TRBJ2-1 | TRBV7-3 | TGTGCCAGCAGCCGACTAGCGGGGACGGGTGAGCAGTTCTTC | CASSRLAGTGEQFF
TRBD1 | many | TRBJ1-5 | TRBV30 | TGTGCCTGGACCGTTCCCGGGACAGGGATGGGTGGCAATCAGCCCCAGCATTTT | CAWTVPGTGMGGNQPQHF
TRBD1 | - | TRBJ2-3 | TRBV7-8 | TGTGCCAGCAGCTTAGGGACAGGATTCACAGATACGCAGTATTTT | CASSLGTGFTDTQYF
- | - | TRBJ1-2 | TRBV18 | TGTGCCAGCTCATCGCAGGGAGTGTTAGATGGCTACACCTTC | CASSSQGVLDGYTF
- | - | TRBJ2-7 | TRBV5-1 | TGCGCCAGCAGTAGGACAGCCCTGGACGAGCAGTACTTC | CASSRTALDEQYF
- | - | TRBJ2-7 | TRBV10-3 | TGTGCCATCCTTGGGGCGGGTCCCTCCCCCGAGCAGTACTTC | CAILGAGPSPEQYF
- | many | TRBJ1-1 | TRBV7-2 | TGTGCCACCTCGGGACTAAGGAACACTGAAGCTTTCTTT | CATSGLRNTEAFF
- | many | TRBJ2-5 | TRBV7-2 | TGTGCCAGCAGCCAGAGGGGAGAGACCCAGTACTTC | CASSQRGETQYF
- | - | TRBJ1-5 | TRBV7-2 | TGTGCCAGCAGCTCCCTCACGGGACATAGCAATCAGCCCCAGCATTTT | CASSSLTGHSNQPQHF
- | many | TRBJ1-3 | TRBV2 | TGTGCCAGCAGCGACAGCGGACTCTCTGGAAACACCATATATTTT | CASSDSGLSGNTIYF
- | many | TRBJ1-2 | TRBV28 | TGTGCCAGCAGTTTACTACGGGGACCTAACTATGGCTACACCTTC | CASSLLRGPNYGYTF
TRBD1 | many | TRBJ1-5 | TRBV5-5 | TGTGCCAGCAGCTCGGGACAGCCAAGCAATCAGCCCCAGCATTTT | CASSSGQPSNQPQHF
TRBD1 | many | TRBJ2-1 | TRBV27 | TGTGCCAGCAGTTTTTTACAGGGGAACAATGAGCAGTTCTTC | CASSFLQGNNEQFF
- | - | TRBJ2-3 | TRBV25-1 | TGTGCCAGCAGTGTAGGCCAGGCTAGCACAGATACGCAGTATTTT | CASSVGQASTDTQYF
- | many | TRBJ2-3 | TRBV7-2 | TGTGCCAGCAGCTCCTCACTCTCGAGGTTTGACGGCACAGATACGCAGTATTTT | CASSSSLSRFDGTDTQYF
- | many | TRBJ1-2 | TRBV29-1 | TGCAGCGGCTGGATCGGGGGCGCTCTTTATGGCTACACCTTC | CSGWIGGALYGYTF